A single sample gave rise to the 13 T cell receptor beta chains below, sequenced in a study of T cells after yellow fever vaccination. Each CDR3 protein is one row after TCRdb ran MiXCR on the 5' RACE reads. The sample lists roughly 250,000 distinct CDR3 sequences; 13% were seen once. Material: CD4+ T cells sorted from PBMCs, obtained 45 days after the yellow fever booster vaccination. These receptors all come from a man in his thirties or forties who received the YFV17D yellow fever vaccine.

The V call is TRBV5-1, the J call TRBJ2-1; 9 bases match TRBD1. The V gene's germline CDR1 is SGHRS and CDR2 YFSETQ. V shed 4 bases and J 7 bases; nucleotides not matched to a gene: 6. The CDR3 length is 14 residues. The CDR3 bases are TGCGCCAGCAGCCGGGACAGGGTTGGGAATGAGCAGTTCTTC. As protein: CASSRDRVGNEQFF.

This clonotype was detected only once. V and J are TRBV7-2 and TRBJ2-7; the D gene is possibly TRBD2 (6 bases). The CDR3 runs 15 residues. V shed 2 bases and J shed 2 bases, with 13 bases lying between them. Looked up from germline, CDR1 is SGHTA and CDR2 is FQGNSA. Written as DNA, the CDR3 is TGTGCCAGCAGCTTATCGTCAGGAGGGACCTACGAGCAGTACTTC. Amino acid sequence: CASSLSSGGTYEQYF.

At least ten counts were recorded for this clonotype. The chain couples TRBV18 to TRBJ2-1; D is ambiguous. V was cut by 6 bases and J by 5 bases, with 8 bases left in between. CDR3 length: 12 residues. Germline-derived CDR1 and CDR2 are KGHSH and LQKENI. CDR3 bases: TGTGCCAGCTCCCCCGCGAACAATGAGCAGTTCTTC. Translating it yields CASSPANNEQFF.

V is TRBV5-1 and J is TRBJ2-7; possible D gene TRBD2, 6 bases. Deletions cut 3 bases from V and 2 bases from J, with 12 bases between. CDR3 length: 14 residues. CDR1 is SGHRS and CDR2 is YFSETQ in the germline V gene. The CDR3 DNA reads TGCGCCAGCAGCTCTAGCGCGCGACCCTACGAGCAGTACTTC. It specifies CASSSSARPYEQYF.

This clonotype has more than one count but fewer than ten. CDR3 amino acids: CASSKNSGRSGEQFF. The DNA of the CDR3 is TGTGCCAGCAGTAAAAATAGCGGGAGAAGTGGTGAGCAGTTCTTC. The chain employs TRBV12-3 or TRBV12-4 and TRBJ2-1; 9 bases map to TRBD2. This CDR3 contains 15 residues. Germline trimming cut 5 bases from V and 9 bases from J; bases unmatched to any gene: 11.

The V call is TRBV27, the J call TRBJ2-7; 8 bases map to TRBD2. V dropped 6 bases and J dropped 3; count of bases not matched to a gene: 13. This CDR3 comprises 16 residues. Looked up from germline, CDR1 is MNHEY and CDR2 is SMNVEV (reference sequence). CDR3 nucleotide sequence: TGTGCCAGCAGCCCTGGGGTAGCGGGACCCCGCTACGAGCAGTACTTC. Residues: CASSPGVAGPRYEQYF.

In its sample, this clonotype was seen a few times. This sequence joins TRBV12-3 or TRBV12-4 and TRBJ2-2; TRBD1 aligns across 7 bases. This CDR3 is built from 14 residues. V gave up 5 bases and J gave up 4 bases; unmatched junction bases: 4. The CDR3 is CASSRTGVTGELFF. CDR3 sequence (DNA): TGTGCCAGCAGTCGGACAGGAGTCACCGGGGAGCTGTTTTTT.

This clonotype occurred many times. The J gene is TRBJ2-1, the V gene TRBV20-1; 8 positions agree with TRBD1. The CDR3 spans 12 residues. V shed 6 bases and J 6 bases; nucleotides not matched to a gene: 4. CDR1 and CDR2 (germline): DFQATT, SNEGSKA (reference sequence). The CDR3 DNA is TGCAGTGCCCGGACAGGGTTCAATGAGCAGTTCTTC. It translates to CSARTGFNEQFF.

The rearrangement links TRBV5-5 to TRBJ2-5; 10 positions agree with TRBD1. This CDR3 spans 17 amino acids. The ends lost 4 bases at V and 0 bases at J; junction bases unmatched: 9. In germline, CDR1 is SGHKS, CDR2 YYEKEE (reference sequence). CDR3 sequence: CASSPWDRGPYQETQYF. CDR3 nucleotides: TGTGCCAGCAGCCCCTGGGACAGGGGACCGTACCAAGAGACCCAGTACTTC.

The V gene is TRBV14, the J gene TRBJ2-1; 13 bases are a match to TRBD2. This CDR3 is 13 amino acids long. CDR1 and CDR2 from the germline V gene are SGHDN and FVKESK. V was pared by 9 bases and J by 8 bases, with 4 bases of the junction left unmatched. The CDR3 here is CASRTSGGYEQFF. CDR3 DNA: TGTGCCAGTCGGACTAGCGGGGGCTATGAGCAGTTCTTC. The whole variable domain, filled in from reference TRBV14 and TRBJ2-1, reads EAGVTQFPSHSVIEKGQTVTLRCDPISGHDNLYWYRRVMGKEIKFLLHFVKESKQDESGMPNNRFLAERTGGTYSTLKVQPAELEDSGVYFCASRTSGGYEQFFGPGTRLTVL.

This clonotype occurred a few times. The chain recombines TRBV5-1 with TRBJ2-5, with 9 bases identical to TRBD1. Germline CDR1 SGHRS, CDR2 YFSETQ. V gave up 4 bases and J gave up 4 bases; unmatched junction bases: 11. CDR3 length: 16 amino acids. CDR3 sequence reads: CASSLQTDRGLETQYF. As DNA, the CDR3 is TGCGCCAGCAGCCTACAAACGGACAGGGGTTTAGAGACCCAGTACTTC.

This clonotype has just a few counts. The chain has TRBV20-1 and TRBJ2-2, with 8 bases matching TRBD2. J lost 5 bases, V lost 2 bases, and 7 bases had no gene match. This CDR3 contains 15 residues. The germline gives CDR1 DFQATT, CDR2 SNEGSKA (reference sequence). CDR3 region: CSARILAEGTGELFF. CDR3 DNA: TGCAGTGCTAGAATACTAGCGGAGGGGACCGGGGAGCTGTTTTTT.

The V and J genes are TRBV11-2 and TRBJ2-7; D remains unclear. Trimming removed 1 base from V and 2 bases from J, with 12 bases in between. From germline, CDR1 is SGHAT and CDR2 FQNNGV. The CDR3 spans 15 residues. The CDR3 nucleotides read TGTGCCAGCAGCTTAGGTCTGAGCCAAGCCTACGAGCAGTACTTC. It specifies CASSLGLSQAYEQYF.